The 14 T cell receptor beta chains below come from one sample, sequenced in a study of blood T cell repertoires in COVID-19. The table came from immunoSEQ multiplex PCR; TCRdb's copy has only in-frame clones and leaves some out. The repertoire holds some 150,000 clones, with around 87% as singletons. What was sequenced was peripheral blood. These TCRs come from a woman between 55 and 75 years old with active COVID-19.

The chain joins TRBV4-2 to TRBJ2-7; TRBD1 matches at 9 bases. The CDR3 consists of 14 residues. V was clipped by 8 bases and J by 3 bases; unmatched bases: 8. From germline, CDR1 is LGHNA and CDR2 YNFKEQ. DNA for the CDR3: TGTGCCAGCGGTACGACGACAGGGGGCTACGAGCAGTACTTC. Its protein is CASGTTTGGYEQYF.

The rearrangement links TRBV4-3 to TRBJ2-1; D possibly corresponds to TRBD1 (6 bases). Trimming removed 1 base at V and 2 bases at J, with 18 bases between. In germline, CDR1 is LGHNA, CDR2 YSLEER. This CDR3 spans 18 amino acids. CDR3 sequence reads: CASSQVGYRVGAYNEQFF. The CDR3 nucleotides read TGCGCCAGCAGCCAAGTCGGATACAGGGTTGGGGCCTACAATGAGCAGTTCTTC.

This clone was observed a handful of times. In nucleotides, the CDR3 is TGTGCCAGCAGCTCAACCTCGGGACTAGCGGCACAAGAGACCCAGTACTTC. This codes for CASSSTSGLAAQETQYF. The genes are TRBV11-2 and TRBJ2-5; TRBD2 matches 11 bases. The germline gives CDR1 SGHAT, CDR2 FQNNGV. Trimming removed 4 bases from V and 2 bases from J; junction bases left unmatched: 9. This CDR3 contains 17 residues.

The rearrangement links TRBV2 to TRBJ2-7; TRBD1 matches 8 bases. CDR3 length equals 15 residues. The J segment lost 6 bases and the V segment lost 8 bases, leaving 15 bases of the junction unmatched. In germline, CDR1 is SNHLY, CDR2 FYNNEI. The CDR3: CASRGSWTGTGEQYF. The CDR3 DNA follows: TGTGCCAGCCGAGGGTCCTGGACAGGGACGGGCGAGCAGTACTTC.

This clone was seen only a few times. The chain couples TRBV10-3 to TRBJ2-5, with 9 bases identical to TRBD2. The CDR3 extends over 14 amino acids. The V gene's germline CDR1 is ENHRY and CDR2 SYGVKD. The J segment lost 5 bases and the V segment lost 10 bases, leaving 11 bases of the junction unmatched. CDR3 residues: CATGTSGSGETQYF. Written as DNA, the CDR3 is TGTGCCACCGGAACTAGCGGGTCTGGGGAGACCCAGTACTTC.

The gene calls are TRBV5-4 and TRBJ2-1; 8 nucleotides agree with TRBD2. V shed 0 bases, J shed 3 bases, and the junction held 5 bases outside the gene matches. The length of the CDR3 is 16 residues. CDR1 and CDR2 (germline): SGHNT, YYREEE (reference sequence). The DNA for the CDR3 is TGTGCCAGCAGCTTGGCCGTTACTAGCGGCTACAATGAGCAGTTCTTC. Protein product: CASSLAVTSGYNEQFF.

The chain uses TRBV30 and TRBJ2-3; TRBD2 matches 7 bases. With 0 bases clipped from V and 3 bases from J, the junction kept 3 bases outside the gene matches. Germline V gene sequence: CDR1 GTSNPN, CDR2 SVGIG (reference sequence). There are 14 residues in the CDR3. The CDR3, as DNA: TGTGCCTGGAGTGTCGGGACTACTACAGATACGCAGTATTTT. Amino acid sequence: CAWSVGTTTDTQYF.

This chain uses TRBV7-2 with TRBJ1-1; 7 bases are a match to TRBD1. V gave up 5 bases and J gave up 2 bases; unmatched junction bases: 2. The CDR3 spans 13 residues. The germline V gene encodes CDR1 SGHTA and CDR2 FQGNSA. CDR3 region: CASSRQGNTEAFF. DNA of the CDR3: TGTGCCAGCAGCCGACAGGGAAACACTGAAGCTTTCTTT.

This clone has just one count. The rearrangement uses TRBV3-1 (or the pseudogene TRBV3-2) and TRBJ1-6; 7 nucleotides align to TRBD1. The CDR3 is made up of 16 amino acids. V shed 4 bases and J 7 bases; nucleotides not matched to a gene: 10. Germline-derived CDR1 and CDR2 are LGHDT and YNNKEL (reference sequence). This chain's CDR3 is CASSLNLGTANSPLHF. The CDR3 nucleotides are TGTGCCAGCAGCCTAAACTTGGGGACAGCAAATTCACCCCTCCACTTT.

This sequence joins TRBV29-1 and TRBJ2-2, with 10 bases matching TRBD1. Germline V lookup: CDR1 SQVTM, CDR2 ANQGSEA. Trimming removed 1 base from V and 7 bases from J; junction bases left unmatched: 3. The CDR3 is 14 amino acids. The CDR3 loop reads CSVEGDRGNGELFF. DNA of the CDR3: TGCAGCGTTGAAGGGGACAGGGGAAACGGGGAGCTGTTTTTT.

This clone turned up a few times. The V gene is TRBV4-1, the J gene TRBJ2-7, with a tentative D call TRBD2 (5 bases). This CDR3 spans 14 amino acids. The germline V gene encodes CDR1 MGHRA and CDR2 YSYEKL. V gave up 0 bases and J gave up 5 bases, with 11 bases separating them. The CDR3 DNA sequence: TGCGCCAGCAGCCAAGAAACTAGATTCCACGAGCAGTACTTC. This encodes CASSQETRFHEQYF.

This clone has only one observation. The chain couples TRBV7-8 to TRBJ1-1; no definite D call. Trimming removed 5 bases from V and 1 base from J, with 14 bases in between. Germline values: CDR1 SGHVS, CDR2 FQNEAQ. The CDR3 has 15 amino acids. Written as DNA, the CDR3 is TGTGCCAGCAGCCGCGGCGGGCAGGCGAACACTGAAGCTTTCTTT. Its protein product is CASSRGGQANTEAFF.

This chain uses TRBV7-2 with TRBJ1-5, with D unclear. V was cut by 1 base and J by 3 bases, with 7 bases left in between. The length of the CDR3 is 14 residues. From germline, CDR1 is SGHTA and CDR2 FQGNSA. The CDR3 is CASSLDGINQPQHF. The CDR3 DNA sequence: TGTGCCAGCAGCTTAGACGGGATCAATCAGCCCCAGCATTTT. The complete variable domain, with remaining parts taken from reference TRBV7-2 and TRBJ1-5, reads GAGVSQSPSNKVTEKGKDVELRCDPISGHTALYWYRQSLGQGLEFLIYFQGNSAPDKSGLPSDRFSAERTGGSVSTLTIQRTQQEDSAVYLCASSLDGINQPQHFGDGTRLSIL.

The V gene is TRBV18, the J gene TRBJ2-6; TRBD1 agrees at 8 bases. This CDR3 spans 19 amino acids. Germline-derived CDR1 and CDR2 are KGHSH and LQKENI. The ends lost 1 base at V and 0 bases at J; junction bases unmatched: 8. In DNA, the CDR3 is TGTGCCAGCTCACCACGCCATGGGCAGGGGGCCTCTGGGGCCAACGTCCTGACTTTC. As protein: CASSPRHGQGASGANVLTF.